These 9 T cell receptor beta chains share one sample of origin, sequenced in a study of T-cell reconstitution after alpha-beta-depleted transplantation in children. Unique molecular identifiers were built into the TCRbeta library. MiXCR, run by TCRdb on the PCR reads, gives a single entry per CDR3 protein. The sample contains 90,000 to 130,000 distinct CDR3 sequences, 10% of which appear only once. The sample here was PBMCs from the stem cell graft donor, taken from the stem cell graft. These receptors came from a human donor who donated a stem cell graft to a child with acute lymphoblastic leukemia.

This clonotype was picked up many times. This chain uses TRBV7-9 with TRBJ2-7, with 10 nucleotides matching TRBD2. The CDR3 contains 15 residues. With V trimmed by 5 bases and J by 3 bases, 7 bases remained unmatched. Germline values: CDR1 SEHNR, CDR2 FQNEAQ (reference sequence). The CDR3 reads CASSPRGLAIYEQYF. The CDR3 DNA reads TGTGCCAGCAGCCCCCGGGGACTAGCGATCTACGAGCAGTACTTC.

This clonotype was detected many times. The chain recombines TRBV24-1 with TRBJ1-4; D is possibly TRBD1 (5 bases). V dropped 4 bases and J dropped 4 bases, with 6 bases sitting between them. Germline values: CDR1 KGHDR, CDR2 SFDVKD. This CDR3 comprises 13 residues. This CDR3 reads CATSDRVNEKLFF. CDR3 nucleotide sequence: TGTGCCACCAGTGACAGGGTTAATGAAAAACTGTTTTTT.

The sample holds many counts of this clonotype. The V call is TRBV5-1, the J call TRBJ1-1; 7 nucleotides align to TRBD1. Germline loops: CDR1 SGHRS, CDR2 YFSETQ. The CDR3 runs 15 residues. Losses at the gene ends were 4 bases for V and 3 bases for J; bases not matched to a gene: 9. The CDR3 DNA reads as TGCGCCAGCAGCCCTGTACAGGGGATGGACACTGAAGCTTTCTTT. Residues: CASSPVQGMDTEAFF.

This clonotype was detected ten times or more. The chain has TRBV20-1 and TRBJ1-2, with 7 bases identical to TRBD1. Trimming cost V 8 bases and J 4 bases; bases outside gene matches: 16. The CDR3 length is 15 residues. CDR1 and CDR2 (germline): DFQATT, SNEGSKA (reference sequence). The CDR3 DNA reads as TGCAGTCCAACCGAGGGACAGCGTAACCCCTATGGCTACACCTTC. This sequence encodes CSPTEGQRNPYGYTF.

In its sample, this clonotype was seen many times. CDR3: CATSPVATDTQYF. DNA of the CDR3: TGTGCCACCAGCCCCGTAGCCACAGATACGCAGTATTTT. The chain combines TRBV15 with TRBJ2-3; D gene uncertain. The CDR3 extends over 13 amino acids. V was cut by 5 bases and J by 2 bases, with 8 bases left in between. The germline V gene encodes CDR1 LNHNV and CDR2 YYDKDF (reference sequence).

At least ten counts were recorded for this clonotype. The V call is TRBV7-2, the J call TRBJ2-7, with a possible D match to TRBD1 (6 bases). V lost 3 bases, J lost 1 base, and 13 bases lay in between. Germline V gene lookup returns CDR1 SGHTA and CDR2 FQGNSA. The CDR3 loop spans 15 amino acids. As DNA, the CDR3 is TGTGCCAGCAGCTTTACCTCCACAGGGTCCTACGAGCAGTACTTC. Protein product: CASSFTSTGSYEQYF.

This clonotype was detected many times. The rearrangement uses TRBV7-9 and TRBJ1-2; TRBD1 matches at 7 bases. The CDR3 extends over 15 amino acids. Trimming removed 5 bases from V and 3 bases from J; junction bases left unmatched: 9. Germline CDR1 SEHNR, CDR2 FQNEAQ (reference sequence). As DNA, the CDR3 is TGTGCCAGCAGCCCCGACAGGGAAAAATACTATGGCTACACCTTC. Amino acids: CASSPDREKYYGYTF. Full variable domain (outside the CDR3, taken from reference TRBV7-9 and TRBJ1-2): DTGVSQNPRHKITKRGQNVTFRCDPISEHNRLYWYRQTLGQGPEFLTYFQNEAQLEKSRLLSDRFSAERPKGSFSTLEIQRTEQGDSAMYLCASSPDREKYYGYTFGSGTRLTVV.

This clonotype appeared many times. This CDR3 is CASSSVRANYGYTF. CDR3 DNA sequence: TGTGCCAGCAGTTCCGTACGAGCTAACTATGGCTACACCTTC. The V gene is TRBV6-5, the J gene TRBJ1-2; no reliable D call. From germline, CDR1 is MNHEY and CDR2 SVGAGI. The CDR3 runs 14 residues. V was pared by 4 bases and J by 0 bases, with 9 bases between.

This clonotype was seen at least ten times. The chain joins TRBV10-3 to TRBJ1-2; perhaps TRBD1 as D (6 bases). The CDR3 length is 16 residues. Trimming stripped 5 bases from V and 4 bases from J, with 20 bases between. CDR1 and CDR2 (germline): ENHRY, SYGVKD. CDR3 DNA: TGTGCCATCAGTCCAGAATTGGTCGGGGGCGCCTATGGCTACACCTTC. Its protein product is CAISPELVGGAYGYTF.